Many counts were recorded for the clone carrying this T cell receptor (beta chain). The antigen is undetermined. The record originates from a study of CD8+CD57+ T cells in acquired aplastic anemia. For the study at large: Sorted CD4+ and CD8+ cells gave an average of about 3 ug of DNA. Among healthy donors, CD4+ cells averaged about 9.9 million reads. Study-wide results and caveats: Patients did not significantly differ from controls in CD8+ Simpson's diversity. Patients shared 25 to 30 CD8+ CDR3 sequences with controls.

Germline assignment: CDR1 SGHTA and CDR2 FQGNSA. The CDR3 runs 13 residues. V was cut by 7 bases and J by 3 bases, with 12 bases left in between. Genomic DNA served as template for TCR beta VDJ and CDR3 profiling. TCRdb re-called the reads through MiXCR, storing one row per CDR3 protein. The sample has hundreds of thousands of distinct CDR3 sequences, about two thirds seen once. The receptor was derived from a human donor in good health, serving as a control. What was sequenced was sorted CD4+, CD8+, or CD8+CD57+ T cells (not recorded which) from PBMCs. V is TRBV7-2 and J is TRBJ1-1; no clear D gene. CDR3 nucleotides: TGTGCCAGCATCCGGGGTAGGGACACTGAAGCTTTCTTT. Its protein is CASIRGRDTEAFF.